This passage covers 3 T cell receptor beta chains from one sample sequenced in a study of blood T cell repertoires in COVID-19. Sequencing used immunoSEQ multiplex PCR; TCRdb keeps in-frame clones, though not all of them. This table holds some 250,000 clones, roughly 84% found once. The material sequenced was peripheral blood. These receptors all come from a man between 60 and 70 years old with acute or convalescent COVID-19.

The CDR3 sequence is CASSGTGTSSGGYNEQFF. In nucleotides, the CDR3 is TGTGCCAGCAGTGGCACCGGGACTAGTTCTGGCGGCTACAATGAGCAGTTCTTC. This chain connects TRBV6-1 to TRBJ2-1, with 8 nucleotides matching TRBD2. The CDR3 spans 18 residues. The V gene's germline CDR1 is MNHNS and CDR2 SASEGT. V shed 4 bases and J 3 bases; nucleotides not matched to a gene: 14.

The chain's CDR3 is CASSENREGTEAFF. In DNA, the CDR3 is TGTGCCAGCAGTGAAAATCGGGAAGGCACTGAAGCTTTCTTT. The chain joins TRBV2 to TRBJ1-1; D is unclear. Between the trimmed V and J ends, which lost 2 bases and 4 bases, there was a span of 11 bases. CDR3 length equals 14 residues. Germline V CDR1 and CDR2: SNHLY, FYNNEI.

CDR3 nucleotide sequence: TGTGCCAGCAGCTTAACGGTGGGGGCGGGCAATGAGCAGTTCTTC. This sequence encodes CASSLTVGAGNEQFF. The chain carries TRBV7-3 and TRBJ2-1, with a possible D match to TRBD1 (6 bases). The CDR3 runs to 15 residues. Trimming shortened V by 0 bases and J by 6 bases, and 12 bases separated the two germline ends. Germline V CDR1 and CDR2: SGHTA, FQGTGA.